Listed below are T cell receptor beta chains from one sample, sequenced in a study of blood T cell repertoires in COVID-19. Clones were sequenced by immunoSEQ multiplex PCR, and TCRdb holds only the in-frame ones, with some missing. This sample has approximately 70,000 clones, with approximately 91% found just once. Source material: peripheral blood. All receptors come from a man between 45 and 60 years old with COVID-19, enrolled during active disease. CDR3s include the opening cysteine and the closing phenylalanine or tryptophan. A D gene is named only where the DNA matches it firmly. Expanded clones get a size class; other rows say once, few or many, or leave the size out.

>once|NA|TRBV6-5|TRBJ2-5
CASMIWGAETQYF
TGTGCCAGCATGATATGGGGAGCTGAGACCCAGTACTTC
>NA|NA|TRBV10-3|TRBJ2-7
CAISETSREQYF
TGTGCCATCAGTGAGACGTCTAGGGAGCAGTACTTC
>once|NA|TRBV2|TRBJ2-5
CASSEQGSETQYF
TGTGCCAGCAGTGAACAGGGGTCAGAGACCCAGTACTTC
>NA|NA|TRBV4-1|TRBJ2-2
CASSHLLSGVVTGELFF
TGCGCCAGCAGCCATTTACTTAGCGGAGTGGTTACCGGGGAGCTGTTTTTT
>NA|TRBD1|TRBV5-1|TRBJ1-4
CASSKQGAEEKLFF
TGCGCCAGCAGCAAACAGGGGGCAGAGGAAAAACTGTTTTTT
>NA|NA|TRBV6-5|TRBJ1-3
CAARQESSGNTIYF
TGTGCCGCAAGACAGGAGAGCTCTGGAAACACCATATATTTT
>NA|NA|TRBV9|TRBJ1-1
CASSIYDDRNTEAFF
TGTGCCAGCAGCATTTATGATGACAGGAACACTGAAGCTTTCTTT
>NA|NA|TRBV29-1|TRBJ2-3
CSAPRGPDTDTQYF
TGCAGCGCCCCCCGTGGCCCTGACACAGATACGCAGTATTTT
>NA|TRBD2|TRBV4-1|TRBJ2-3
CASSSLGRGGGLGADTQYF
TGCGCCAGCAGCTCCCTGGGGAGGGGAGGTGGGCTTGGGGCAGATACGCAGTATTTT
>few|NA|TRBV29-1|TRBJ1-6
CSVKQGNSPLHF
TGCAGCGTTAAACAGGGAAATTCACCCCTCCACTTT
>NA|NA|TRBV5-1|TRBJ2-7
CASSEGGVLGEQYF
TGCGCCAGCAGCGAGGGAGGAGTTCTTGGCGAGCAGTACTTC
>NA|NA|TRBV3-1/TRBV3-2|TRBJ2-3
CASSRPGAQYF
TGTGCCAGCAGCCGGCCGGGGGCGCAGTATTTT
>NA|TRBD1|TRBV5-4|TRBJ2-1
CASSTGDISYNEQFF
TGTGCCAGCAGCACAGGGGACATCTCCTACAATGAGCAGTTCTTC
>NA|NA|TRBV19|TRBJ1-1
CASSLNRDGNTEAFF
TGTGCCAGTAGTTTAAACAGGGATGGGAACACTGAAGCTTTCTTT
>NA|TRBD1|TRBV5-4|TRBJ2-7
CASSSGQVSSYEQYF
TGTGCCAGCAGCTCGGGACAGGTGAGCTCCTACGAGCAGTACTTC
>NA|TRBD1|TRBV5-1|TRBJ1-2
CASGGGQGHYGYTF
TGCGCCAGCGGCGGCGGACAGGGTCACTATGGCTACACCTTC
>NA|NA|TRBV30|TRBJ2-7
CAWSASGDHEQYF
TGTGCCTGGAGTGCCTCAGGGGACCACGAGCAGTACTTC
>NA|NA|TRBV23-1|TRBJ1-1
CASSRGPQLGMNTEAFF
TGCGCCAGCAGTCGCGGGCCTCAACTGGGGATGAACACTGAAGCTTTCTTT
>NA|TRBD1|TRBV5-1|TRBJ1-1
CASSFGTGLTEAFF
TGCGCCAGCAGCTTCGGGACAGGGCTTACTGAAGCTTTCTTT
>NA|NA|TRBV5-5|TRBJ1-1
CASSLLGDTEAFF
TGTGCCAGCAGCCTGCTAGGCGACACTGAAGCTTTCTTT
>NA|TRBD1|TRBV28|TRBJ1-2
CASSTQTGAEGYTF
TGTGCCAGCAGTACTCAAACAGGGGCAGAGGGCTACACCTTC
>NA|NA|TRBV5-5|TRBJ2-7
CASSFSGYPTYEQYF
TGTGCCAGCAGCTTCTCGGGTTACCCCACCTACGAGCAGTACTTC
>NA|TRBD1|TRBV27|TRBJ1-2
CASSYTGTGVSNYGYTF
TGTGCCAGCAGTTACACCGGGACAGGGGTCTCCAACTATGGCTACACCTTC
>NA|NA|TRBV7-8|TRBJ1-1
CASSLEGVGAEAFF
TGTGCCAGCAGCTTAGAAGGGGTCGGCGCTGAAGCTTTCTTT
>NA|NA|TRBV7-3|TRBJ2-1
CASSLAPDYNEQFF
TGTGCCAGCAGCTTAGCGCCCGATTACAATGAGCAGTTCTTC
>NA|TRBD1|TRBV28|TRBJ1-1
CASSSPGQGVEAFF
TGTGCCAGCAGTTCCCCCGGACAGGGGGTAGAAGCTTTCTTT
>NA|NA|TRBV4-3|TRBJ2-5
CASSHSTGYQETQYF
TGCGCCAGCAGCCACAGCACGGGGTACCAAGAGACCCAGTACTTC
>NA|TRBD1|TRBV6-5|TRBJ2-1
CASTRTGLGEQFF
TGTGCCAGCACCCGGACAGGGTTGGGTGAGCAGTTCTTC
>NA|NA|TRBV18|TRBJ1-5
CASSPLSMPGGNQPQHF
TGTGCCAGCTCACCACTAAGTATGCCGGGGGGTAATCAGCCCCAGCATTTT
>NA|TRBD1|TRBV11-2|TRBJ2-7
CASSSTGRDSTYEQYF
TGTGCCAGCAGCTCCACCGGCCGGGACAGCACCTACGAGCAGTACTTC
>NA|TRBD1|TRBV6-6|TRBJ1-6
CASGDRDNSPLHF
TGTGCCAGCGGGGACAGGGATAATTCACCCCTCCACTTT
>NA|NA|TRBV15|TRBJ2-1
CATSRVVGAEQFF
TGTGCCACCAGCAGAGTGGTGGGAGCTGAGCAGTTCTTC
>NA|TRBD1|TRBV27|TRBJ1-4
CASSQGQGGEKLFF
TGTGCCAGCAGCCAGGGACAGGGAGGTGAAAAACTGTTTTTT
>NA|TRBD2|TRBV7-3|TRBJ2-7
CASSLYRTSGSYEQYF
TGTGCCAGCAGCTTATACCGGACTAGCGGGAGTTACGAGCAGTACTTC
>NA|NA|TRBV6-5|TRBJ1-1
CASTRVMNTEAFF
TGTGCCAGCACGAGAGTCATGAACACTGAAGCTTTCTTT